Listed below are T cell receptor beta chains from one sample, sequenced in a study of cytomegalovirus exposure and HLA in healthy donors. Profiled with immunoSEQ multiplex PCR; TCRdb holds only in-frame clones, not every one. Among about 260,000 clones listed, about 66% were seen once. The specimen was PBMCs. These receptors all come from a female donor in good health and CMV-seronegative. Each CDR3 is given with its conserved first and last residue. Fields, in order: D gene, J gene, clone size, V gene, CDR3 DNA, CDR3 protein. A D gene is named only where the DNA matches it firmly. Clone sizes are given selectively: once, few, many, or a class where the clone is expanded.

TRBD1,TRBJ1-1,NA,TRBV5-1,TGCGCCAGCAGCTTAGGATTGCAGGGGGCCGCTGAAGCTTTCTTT,CASSLGLQGAAEAFF
TRBD1,TRBJ1-4,NA,TRBV29-1,TGCAGCGTCTCTACACCGGGACAGGGGAATGAAAAACTGTTTTTT,CSVSTPGQGNEKLFF
TRBD1,TRBJ1-2,NA,TRBV6-1,TGTGCCAGCAGTGAACCGGGACAGGGAGGCTATGGCTACACCTTC,CASSEPGQGGYGYTF
NA,TRBJ2-1,NA,TRBV6-6,TGTGCCAGCAGTCGGGACTGGTTAAATGAGCAGTTCTTC,CASSRDWLNEQFF
NA,TRBJ1-5,NA,TRBV7-8,TGTGCCAGCAGCTTAGGGGATTGGGGGGATCAACCCCAGCATTTT,CASSLGDWGDQPQHF
TRBD1,TRBJ2-7,few,TRBV7-8,TGTGCCAGCAGCTCCCCACAGACAGGGCCGTCCTACGAGCAGTACTTC,CASSSPQTGPSYEQYF
NA,TRBJ1-3,few,TRBV5-4,TGTGCCAGCAGCTTGGGACTCTCTGGAAACACCATATATTTT,CASSLGLSGNTIYF
NA,TRBJ2-7,NA,TRBV5-6,TGCGCCAGCAGCTTGGGGGGCGGGAGTATCGACGAGCAGTACTTC,CASSLGGGSIDEQYF
TRBD2,TRBJ2-7,NA,TRBV27,TGTGCCAGCAGTCCCCTGGCGGGAGGGTCCGGCGAGCAGTACTTC,CASSPLAGGSGEQYF
NA,TRBJ2-1,NA,TRBV7-7,TGTGCCAGCAGTCCCGAGGTTGCGGTTTCCTACAATGAGCAGTTCTTC,CASSPEVAVSYNEQFF
NA,TRBJ2-5,NA,TRBV2,TGTGCCCACAGGGTTCAAGAGACCCAGTACTTC,CAHRVQETQYF
TRBD2,TRBJ2-5,NA,TRBV5-1,TGCGCCAGCAGGCCCGGTGCTAGCGGGAGCCGGGAGACCCAGTACTTC,CASRPGASGSRETQYF
NA,TRBJ2-6,few,TRBV6-5,TGTGCCAGCAGCAAAAAGGGGGCTGGGGCCAACGTCCTGACTTTC,CASSKKGAGANVLTF
TRBD1,TRBJ2-7,NA,TRBV5-4,TGTGCCAGCAGCTACCGGGACAGGGGAACCTACGAGCAGTACTTC,CASSYRDRGTYEQYF
NA,TRBJ2-1,NA,TRBV30,TGTGCCTGGAGTGCACAGGGAAATGAGCAGTTCTTC,CAWSAQGNEQFF
TRBD2,TRBJ2-1,NA,TRBV11-3,TGTGCCAGCAGCGAGACTAGCGTGTACTCCTACAATGAGCAGTTCTTC,CASSETSVYSYNEQFF
TRBD2,TRBJ2-7,NA,TRBV7-9,TGTTCCAGCAGCTTGACTAGCGGGATGGCGAAGGAGCAGTACTTC,CSSSLTSGMAKEQYF
NA,TRBJ2-5,NA,TRBV25-1,TGTGCCAGCAGTGAGGGAGGCCGGAATCAAGAGACCCAGTACTTC,CASSEGGRNQETQYF
NA,TRBJ2-4,NA,TRBV10-1,TGCGCCAGCAGTGAGCTGGTGGAGGGTGCTCTTAAAAACATTCAGTACTTC,CASSELVEGALKNIQYF
NA,TRBJ1-4,NA,TRBV7-9,TGTGCCAGCAGCTCGCGGACAGATTCTAATGAAAAACTGTTTTTT,CASSSRTDSNEKLFF
TRBD2,TRBJ2-7,once,TRBV27,TGTGCCAGCAGTTGGGGGGGCGAGCAGTACTTC,CASSWGGEQYF
TRBD1,TRBJ2-7,NA,TRBV14,TGTGCCAGCAGCTTACAGACAGGGGGGTACGAGCAGTACTTC,CASSLQTGGYEQYF
TRBD1,TRBJ2-7,once,TRBV2,TGTGCCAGCCGAGGGGGCCTAGCCCTAGAGGGACACTTC,CASRGGLALEGHF
NA,TRBJ1-1,NA,TRBV10-3,TGTGCCATCAGGACAGAGTCGAACACTGAGGCTTTCTTT,CAIRTESNTEAFF
TRBD2,TRBJ2-1,NA,TRBV11-2,TGTGCCAGCAGCCGACCGGGACTAGCGGGTAACGAGCAGTTCTTC,CASSRPGLAGNEQFF
TRBD1,TRBJ1-1,few,TRBV2,TGTGCCAGCAGACGACAGGGGAACACTGAAGCTTTCTTT,CASRRQGNTEAFF
NA,TRBJ2-7,NA,TRBV4-2,TGTGCCAGCAGCCAAGAGGCGGGGCCCTACGAGCAGTACTTC,CASSQEAGPYEQYF
TRBD2,TRBJ2-1,NA,TRBV19,TGTGCCAGTAGTCCACTACAGGTAAAGCTAGCGGGCCTATACTACAATGAGCAGTTCTTC,CASSPLQVKLAGLYYNEQFF
NA,TRBJ2-7,NA,TRBV19,TGTGCCAGTTCACTAAGGGGGAGTTTCTCCTACGAGCAGTACTTC,CASSLRGSFSYEQYF
TRBD1,TRBJ2-7,NA,TRBV5-1,TGCGCCAGCAGCTTGGGGGGACAGGGGGGCTACGAGCAGTACTTC,CASSLGGQGGYEQYF
TRBD2,TRBJ2-3,NA,TRBV9,TGTGCCAGCACCCTAGCGGGAGGCACAGATACGCAGTATTTT,CASTLAGGTDTQYF
NA,TRBJ2-1,few,TRBV19,TGTGCCAGTACTGAACTGGGGCGGAACGATAACAATGAGCAGTTCTTC,CASTELGRNDNNEQFF
NA,TRBJ2-7,NA,TRBV30,TGTGCCTGGGGTAGTCCCGAAGCGCCTTCCCCCTACGAGCAGTACTTC,CAWGSPEAPSPYEQYF
NA,TRBJ1-6,NA,TRBV21-1,TGTGCCAGCATCCCGGGACAGGGGGCCGTAACGCATAATTCACCCCTCCACTTT,CASIPGQGAVTHNSPLHF
NA,TRBJ1-3,NA,TRBV6-1,TGTGCCAGCAGTGAGAAGGCAGGCTACTCTGGAAACACCATATATTTT,CASSEKAGYSGNTIYF
NA,TRBJ2-5,few,TRBV7-9,TGTGCCAGCAGCCGACAGCTAGAAGAGACCCAGTACTTC,CASSRQLEETQYF
NA,TRBJ2-5,NA,TRBV7-6,TGTGCCAGCAGCTTAGACAGGGGGGGAGAGACCCAGTACTTC,CASSLDRGGETQYF
NA,TRBJ1-1,NA,TRBV15,TGTGCCACCAGCAGAGAGCAGGGTTGGGACACTGAAGCTTTCTTT,CATSREQGWDTEAFF
TRBD2,TRBJ2-3,NA,TRBV9,TGTGCCAGCAGCGTAGATAGCGGGGGCACAGATACGCAGTATTTT,CASSVDSGGTDTQYF
NA,TRBJ1-1,NA,TRBV19,TGTGCCAGTAGTATACAGGCGATACACACTGAAGCTTTCTTT,CASSIQAIHTEAFF
NA,TRBJ2-1,NA,TRBV21-1,TGTGCCAGCAGCTCTCTGACAGAGGTCTACAATGAGCAGTTCTTC,CASSSLTEVYNEQFF
TRBD1,TRBJ2-5,NA,TRBV5-4,TGTGCCAGCAGCCAGGATACCGGGACAGACCAAGAGACCCAGTACTTC,CASSQDTGTDQETQYF
NA,TRBJ2-7,NA,TRBV19,TGTGCCAGCTCGCCCGGAGGGGTTTACGAGCAGTACTTC,CASSPGGVYEQYF
TRBD2,TRBJ2-7,NA,TRBV18,TGTGCCAGCTCACCACCTGCAGCGGGAGCCGTCGGGCAGTACTTC,CASSPPAAGAVGQYF
NA,TRBJ1-1,NA,TRBV30,TGTGCCTGGAGCGGCAGGGAAGGCACTGAAGCTTTCTTT,CAWSGREGTEAFF